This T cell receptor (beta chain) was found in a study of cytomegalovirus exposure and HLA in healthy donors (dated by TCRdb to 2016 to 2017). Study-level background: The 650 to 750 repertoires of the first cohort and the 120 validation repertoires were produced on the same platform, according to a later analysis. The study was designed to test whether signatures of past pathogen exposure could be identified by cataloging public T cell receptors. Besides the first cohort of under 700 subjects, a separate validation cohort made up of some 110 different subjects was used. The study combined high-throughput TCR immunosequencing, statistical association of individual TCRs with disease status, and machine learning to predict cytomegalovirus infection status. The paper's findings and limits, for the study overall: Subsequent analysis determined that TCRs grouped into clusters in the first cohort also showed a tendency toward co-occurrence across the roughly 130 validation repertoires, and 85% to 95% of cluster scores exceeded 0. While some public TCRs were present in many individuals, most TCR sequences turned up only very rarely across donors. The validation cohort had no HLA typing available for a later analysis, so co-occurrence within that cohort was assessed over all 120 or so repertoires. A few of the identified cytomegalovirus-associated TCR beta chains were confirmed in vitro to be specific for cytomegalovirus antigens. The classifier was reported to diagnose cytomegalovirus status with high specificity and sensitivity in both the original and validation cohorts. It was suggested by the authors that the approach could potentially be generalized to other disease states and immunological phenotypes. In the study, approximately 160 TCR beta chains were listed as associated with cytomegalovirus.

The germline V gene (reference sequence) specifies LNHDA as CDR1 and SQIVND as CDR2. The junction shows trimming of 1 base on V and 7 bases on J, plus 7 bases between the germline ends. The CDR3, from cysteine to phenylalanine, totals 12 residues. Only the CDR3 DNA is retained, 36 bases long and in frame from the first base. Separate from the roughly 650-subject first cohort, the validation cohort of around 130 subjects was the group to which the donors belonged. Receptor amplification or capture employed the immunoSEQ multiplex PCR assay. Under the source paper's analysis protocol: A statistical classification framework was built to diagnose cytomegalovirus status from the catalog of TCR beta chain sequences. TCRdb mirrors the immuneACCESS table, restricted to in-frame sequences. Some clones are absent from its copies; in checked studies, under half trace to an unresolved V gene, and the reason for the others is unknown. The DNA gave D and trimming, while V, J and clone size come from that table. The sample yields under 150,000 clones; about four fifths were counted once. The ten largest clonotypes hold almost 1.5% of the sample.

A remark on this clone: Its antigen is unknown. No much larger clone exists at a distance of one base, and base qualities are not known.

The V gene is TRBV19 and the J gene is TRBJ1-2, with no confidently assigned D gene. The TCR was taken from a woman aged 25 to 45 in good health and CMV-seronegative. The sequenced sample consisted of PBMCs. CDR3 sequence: CASSIGGRGYTF. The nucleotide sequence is TGTGCCAGTAGTATAGGAGGCCGTGGCTACACCTTC.